This TCR beta chain appears in the sequencing data of a study of cytomegalovirus exposure and HLA in healthy donors. Donors in the study were healthy people who gave bone marrow. Amplification used 60 Vbeta primers and 13 Jbeta primers. Repertoires were generated with immunoSEQ multiplex PCR, while TCRdb's copy carries only in-frame clones and drops some. The data show 200,000 to 250,000 clones, with about 72% seen just once and approximately 3.8% held by the top ten. Unmatched junction bases numbered 4, after V lost 0 bases and J lost 2 bases. The CDR3 totals 15 residues. CDR1 is SGHVS and CDR2 is FQNEAQ in the germline V gene. Study observations and caveats: TCR beta sequences reportedly predicted most subjects' HLA-A and HLA-B alleles accurately. It was reported in a later analysis that an Asian-associated ancestry cluster showed fewer N-insertions than the roughly 710-donor mean.

In the case of this clone: Antigen unknown.

The sequence derives from a male donor in good health and CMV-seronegative. Material for sequencing was PBMCs. The V call is TRBV7-8, the J call TRBJ2-7; 7 nucleotides line up with TRBD2. The CDR3 DNA sequence: TGTGCCAGCAGCTTAGCGGACGCGGGAGCCTACGAGCAGTACTTC. It is translated as CASSLADAGAYEQYF.